The source of this T cell receptor (beta chain) is a study of CD8 T cells in Susac syndrome. Random hexamers were used to reverse transcribe an amount of roughly 0.5 to 1 ug RNA. TCRdb ran MiXCR on the immunoSEQ multiplex PCR reads and lists one entry per CDR3 protein. This table has about 71,000 distinct CDR3 sequences, approximately 96% appearing once. Germline V gives CDR1 SGHRS, CDR2 YFSETQ. V shed 4 bases and J shed 2 bases, with 12 bases lying between them. The CDR3 loop spans 14 amino acids. What was sequenced was CD4+ T cells from PBMCs. The clonotype comes from a human donor with multiple sclerosis. The chain couples TRBV5-1 to TRBJ2-5; D is perhaps TRBD1 (6 bases). This chain's CDR3 is CASSMTGLQETQYF. CDR3 DNA sequence: TGCGCCAGCAGCATGACAGGCCTTCAAGAGACCCAGTACTTC.